Below, 9 T cell receptor beta chains from the same sample are listed, as sequenced in a study of glioma-infiltrating T cells. Using RNA template, CDR3s of TCR alpha and beta were amplified with iRepertoire arm-PCR. MiXCR was run by TCRdb on the multiplex PCR reads, yielding one entry per CDR3 protein. The sample has 90,000 or so distinct CDR3 sequences, roughly 40% seen once. The specimen sequenced was glioma tissue, nonneoplastic brain tissue, or PBMCs (not recorded which). The receptors come from a human donor with low-grade glioma or glioblastoma, undergoing nonglioma brain surgery, or in good health (not recorded which).

As to this clonotype: This may stem from a read error, because a much larger clone lies one nucleotide away. V gene TRBV18 combines with J gene TRBJ2-7, with D perhaps TRBD1 (5 bases). The germline CDR1 and CDR2 sequences are KGHSH and LQKENI. V gave up 8 bases and J gave up 3 bases, with 20 bases separating them. The CDR3 runs to 15 residues. Written as DNA, the CDR3 is TGTGCCAGCCCAAAGTCGACGGACATCTTCTACGAGCAGTACTTC. Translation: CASPKSTDIFYEQYF. Drawing the rest from reference TRBV18 and TRBJ2-7, the complete variable domain is NAGVMQNPRHLVRRRGQEARLRCSPMKGHSHVYWYRQLPEEGLKFMVYLQKENIIDESGMPKERFSAEFPKEGPSILRIQQVVRGDSAAYFCASPKSTDIFYEQYFGPGTRLTVT.

This clonotype was seen ten or more times. The chain couples TRBV20-1 to TRBJ2-1; D is undetermined. V was cut by 3 bases and J by 9 bases, with 15 bases left in between. The CDR3 contains 13 residues. From germline, CDR1 is DFQATT and CDR2 SNEGSKA (reference sequence). CDR3 protein: CSASGLGLVEQFF. The CDR3 DNA sequence: TGCAGTGCTAGTGGCCTAGGTTTGGTTGAGCAGTTCTTC.

As concerns this clonotype: A much larger clone lies one base from this, so it may be a read error. The chain couples TRBV5-4 to TRBJ2-1; TRBD1 might be the D (5 bases). The CDR3 spans 15 residues. Germline CDR1 reads SGHNT; CDR2 reads YYREEE (reference sequence). Trimming shortened V by 1 base and J by 4 bases, and 12 bases separated the two germline ends. The CDR3 region has the DNA TGTGCCAGCAGCTTGAAGAGTGGGGCGTACAATGAGCAGTTCTTC. It translates to CASSLKSGAYNEQFF. Full variable domain (missing parts from reference TRBV5-4 and TRBJ2-1): ETGVTQSPTHLIKTRGQQVTLRCSSQSGHNTVSWYQQALGQGPQFIFQYYREEENGRGNFPPRFSGLQFPNYSSELNVNALELDDSALYLCASSLKSGAYNEQFFGPGTRLTVL.

Concerning this clonotype itself: This could be a read error, since a much larger clone is one nucleotide away. The chain has TRBV11-2 and TRBJ2-7; 10 bases match TRBD1. The germline V gene encodes CDR1 SGHAT and CDR2 FQNNGV. This CDR3 contains 15 residues. The CDR3, as DNA: TGTGCCGGCAGCTTCGGGACAGGGGATTCCTACGAGCAGTACTTC. It translates to CAGSFGTGDSYEQYF.

On this clonotype: A read error may explain this, as a much larger clone is one base away. The gene calls are TRBV5-5 and TRBJ1-2; D might be TRBD1 (5 bases). The CDR3 consists of 14 residues. Germline CDR1 is SGHKS and CDR2 is YYEKEE (reference sequence). The CDR3 here is CASSLGLRDYGYAF. CDR3 sequence (DNA): TGTGCCAGCAGCTTGGGTCTCAGGGACTATGGCTACGCCTTC. Together with reference TRBV5-5 and TRBJ1-2, the CDR3 gives the full variable domain: DAGVTQSPTHLIKTRGQQVTLRCSPISGHKSVSWYQQVLGQGPQFIFQYYEKEERGRGNFPDRFSARQFPNYSSELNVNALLLGDSALYLCASSLGLRDYGYAFGSGTRLTVV.

The table lists this clonotype with many counts. The rearrangement links TRBV28 to TRBJ2-7, with 7 nucleotides matching TRBD1. CDR1 is MDHEN and CDR2 is SYDVKM in the germline V gene. V lost 1 base, J lost 6 bases, and 6 bases stayed unmatched. This CDR3 contains 14 residues. The CDR3 here is CASSLSGTVREQYF. The CDR3 DNA follows: TGTGCCAGCAGTTTATCCGGGACAGTCCGCGAGCAGTACTTC.

This clonotype was detected ten times or more. The chain employs TRBV10-3 and TRBJ2-1; 8 bases match TRBD2. Unmatched junction bases numbered 0, after V lost 3 bases and J lost 5 bases. Germline loops: CDR1 ENHRY, CDR2 SYGVKD. CDR3 length: 13 residues. The CDR3 here is CAISELADNEQFF. CDR3 DNA: TGTGCCATCAGTGAACTAGCGGACAATGAGCAGTTCTTC.

A remark on this clonotype: This likely comes from a read error, as the CDR3 has no conserved phenylalanine or tryptophan at its end. The V call is TRBV14, the J call TRBJ2-1; 10 nucleotides agree with TRBD2. CDR3 length: 18 residues. CDR1 and CDR2 from the germline V gene are SGHDN and FVKESK. The CDR3 here is CVSSQISGGPHRYNEQFL. In DNA form, the CDR3 reads TGTGTCAGCAGCCAAATTAGCGGGGGGCCTCATCGCTACAATGAGCAGTTCCTC.

With respect to this clonotype: This may arise from a read error, as a much more abundant clone is one base away. This chain links TRBV2 with TRBJ2-7; 11 nucleotides match TRBD2. Germline values: CDR1 SNHLY, CDR2 FYNNEI. The length of the CDR3 is 16 residues. The CDR3 nucleotides are TGTGCCAACAGTGAGGGGCTAGCGGGGGGACCTTACGAGCAGTACTTC. Protein sequence: CANSEGLAGGPYEQYF.